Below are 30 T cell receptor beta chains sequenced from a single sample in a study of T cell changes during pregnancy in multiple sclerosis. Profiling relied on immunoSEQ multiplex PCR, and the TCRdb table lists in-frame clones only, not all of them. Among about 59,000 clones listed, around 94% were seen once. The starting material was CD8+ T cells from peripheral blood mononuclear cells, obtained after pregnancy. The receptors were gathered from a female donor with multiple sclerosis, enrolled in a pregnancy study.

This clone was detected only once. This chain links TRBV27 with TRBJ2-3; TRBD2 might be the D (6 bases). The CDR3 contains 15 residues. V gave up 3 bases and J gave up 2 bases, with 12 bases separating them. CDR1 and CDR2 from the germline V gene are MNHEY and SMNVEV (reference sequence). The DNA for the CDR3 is TGTGCCAGCAGTTTGGAGGGTGTCGTCACAGATACGCAGTATTTT. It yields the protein CASSLEGVVTDTQYF.

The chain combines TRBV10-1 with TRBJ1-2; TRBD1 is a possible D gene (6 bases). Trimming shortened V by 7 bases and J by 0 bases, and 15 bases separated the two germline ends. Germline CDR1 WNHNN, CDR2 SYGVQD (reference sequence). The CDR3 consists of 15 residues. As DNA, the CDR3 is TGCGCCAGCATCTCAGGGGTTCCCTCTAACTATGGCTACACCTTC. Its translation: CASISGVPSNYGYTF.

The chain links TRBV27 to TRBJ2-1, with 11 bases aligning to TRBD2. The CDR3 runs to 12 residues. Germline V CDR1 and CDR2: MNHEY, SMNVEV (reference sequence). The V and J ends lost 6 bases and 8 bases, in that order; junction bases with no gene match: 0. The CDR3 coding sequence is TGTGCCAGCAGGGGACTAGCGGATGAGCAGTTCTTC. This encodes CASRGLADEQFF.

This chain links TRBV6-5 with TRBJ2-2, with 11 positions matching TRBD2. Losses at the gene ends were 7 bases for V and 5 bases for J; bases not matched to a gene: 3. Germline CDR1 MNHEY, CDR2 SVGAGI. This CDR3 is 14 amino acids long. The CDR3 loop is CASTLAGGTGELFF. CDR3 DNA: TGTGCCAGCACGCTAGCGGGAGGTACCGGGGAGCTGTTTTTT.

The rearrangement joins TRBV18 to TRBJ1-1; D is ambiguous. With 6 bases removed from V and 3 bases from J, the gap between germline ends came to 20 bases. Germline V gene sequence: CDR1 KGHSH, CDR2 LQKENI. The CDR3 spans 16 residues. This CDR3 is CASSRIASYEDTEAFF. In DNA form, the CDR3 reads TGTGCCAGCTCCCGCATCGCGAGTTACGAGGACACTGAAGCTTTCTTT.

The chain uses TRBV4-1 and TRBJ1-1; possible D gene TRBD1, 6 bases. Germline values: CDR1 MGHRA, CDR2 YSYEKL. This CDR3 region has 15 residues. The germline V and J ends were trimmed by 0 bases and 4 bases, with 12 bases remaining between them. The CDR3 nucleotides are TGCGCCAGCAGCCAAGATCCGGGGGGCGGCACTGAAGCTTTCTTT. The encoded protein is CASSQDPGGGTEAFF.

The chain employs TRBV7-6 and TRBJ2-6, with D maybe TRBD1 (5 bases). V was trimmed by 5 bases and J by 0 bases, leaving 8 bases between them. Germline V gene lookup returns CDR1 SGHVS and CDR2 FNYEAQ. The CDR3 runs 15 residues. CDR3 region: CASSQDNSGANVLTF. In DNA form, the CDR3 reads TGTGCCAGCAGCCAGGACAACTCTGGGGCCAACGTCCTGACTTTC.

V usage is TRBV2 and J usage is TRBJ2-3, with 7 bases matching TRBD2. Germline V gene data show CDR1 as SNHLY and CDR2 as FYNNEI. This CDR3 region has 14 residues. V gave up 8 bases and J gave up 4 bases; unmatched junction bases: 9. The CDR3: CASPPSGNPDTQYF. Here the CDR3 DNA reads TGTGCCAGCCCGCCCAGCGGGAACCCAGATACGCAGTATTTT. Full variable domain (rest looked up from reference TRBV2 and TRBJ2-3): EPEVTQTPSHQVTQMGQEVILRCVPISNHLYFYWYRQILGQKVEFLVSFYNNEISEKSEIFDDQFSVERPDGSNFTLKIRSTKLEDSAMYFCASPPSGNPDTQYFGPGTRLTVL.

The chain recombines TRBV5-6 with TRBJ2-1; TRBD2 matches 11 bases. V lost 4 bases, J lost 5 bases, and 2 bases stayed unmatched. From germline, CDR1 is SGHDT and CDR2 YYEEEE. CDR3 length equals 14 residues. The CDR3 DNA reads TGTGCCAGCAGCGAGGGACTAGCGGACAATGAGCAGTTCTTC. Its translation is CASSEGLADNEQFF.

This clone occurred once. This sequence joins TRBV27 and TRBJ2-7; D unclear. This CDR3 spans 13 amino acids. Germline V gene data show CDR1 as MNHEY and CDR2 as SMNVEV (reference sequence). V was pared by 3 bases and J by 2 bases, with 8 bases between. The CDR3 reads CASSLGVAYEQYF. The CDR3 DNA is TGTGCCAGCAGTTTGGGCGTCGCCTACGAGCAGTACTTC.

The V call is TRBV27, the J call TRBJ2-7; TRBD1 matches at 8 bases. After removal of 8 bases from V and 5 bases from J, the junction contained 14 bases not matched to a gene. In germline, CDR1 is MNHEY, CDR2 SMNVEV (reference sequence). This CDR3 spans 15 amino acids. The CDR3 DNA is TGTGCCAGCGCGACCAGGGACAGGTCCCTCCACGAGCAGTACTTC. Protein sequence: CASATRDRSLHEQYF.

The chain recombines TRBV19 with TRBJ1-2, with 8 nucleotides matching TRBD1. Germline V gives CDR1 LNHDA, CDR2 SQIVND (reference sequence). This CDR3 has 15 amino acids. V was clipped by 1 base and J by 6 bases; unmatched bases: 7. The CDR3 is CASSIGAGGSNGYTF. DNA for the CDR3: TGTGCCAGTAGTATAGGGGCAGGGGGCTCGAATGGCTACACCTTC.

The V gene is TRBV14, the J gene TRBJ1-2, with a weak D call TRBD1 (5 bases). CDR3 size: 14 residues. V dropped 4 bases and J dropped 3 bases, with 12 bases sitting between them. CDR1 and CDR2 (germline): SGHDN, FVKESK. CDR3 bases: TGTGCCAGCAGCCCCGACAGCTGGGACTATGGCTACACCTTC. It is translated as CASSPDSWDYGYTF.

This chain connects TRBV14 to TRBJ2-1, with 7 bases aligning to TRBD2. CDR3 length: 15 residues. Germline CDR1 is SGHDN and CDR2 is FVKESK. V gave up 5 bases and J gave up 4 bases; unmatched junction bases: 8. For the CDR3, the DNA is TGTGCCAGCAGCTCCAGACTAGCCGGGTACAATGAGCAGTTCTTC. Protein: CASSSRLAGYNEQFF.

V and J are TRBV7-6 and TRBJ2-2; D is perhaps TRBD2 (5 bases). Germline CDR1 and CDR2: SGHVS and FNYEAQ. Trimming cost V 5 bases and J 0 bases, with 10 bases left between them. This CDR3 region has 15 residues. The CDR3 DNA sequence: TGTGCCAGCAGCCCGGACTCCACGAACACCGGGGAGCTGTTTTTT. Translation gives CASSPDSTNTGELFF.

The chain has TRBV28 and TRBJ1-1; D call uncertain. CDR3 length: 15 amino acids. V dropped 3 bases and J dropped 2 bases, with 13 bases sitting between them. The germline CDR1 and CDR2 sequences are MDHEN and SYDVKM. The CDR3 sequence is CASSFGLKGNTEAFF. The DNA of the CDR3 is TGTGCCAGCAGTTTTGGACTCAAGGGAAACACTGAAGCTTTCTTT.

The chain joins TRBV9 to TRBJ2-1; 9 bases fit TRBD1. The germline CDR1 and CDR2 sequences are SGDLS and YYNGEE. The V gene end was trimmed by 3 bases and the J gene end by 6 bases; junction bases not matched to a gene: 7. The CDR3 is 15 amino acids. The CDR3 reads CASSAKQGAGNEQFF. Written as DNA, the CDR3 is TGTGCCAGCAGCGCTAAACAGGGGGCGGGCAATGAGCAGTTCTTC.

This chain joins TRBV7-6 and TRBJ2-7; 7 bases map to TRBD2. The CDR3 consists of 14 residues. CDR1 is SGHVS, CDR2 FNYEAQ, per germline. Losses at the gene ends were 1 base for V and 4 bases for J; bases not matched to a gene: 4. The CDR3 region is CASSLVGREYEQYF. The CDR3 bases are TGTGCCAGCAGCTTAGTAGGGAGGGAGTACGAGCAGTACTTC. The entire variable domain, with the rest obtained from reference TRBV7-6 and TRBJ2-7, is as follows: GAGVSQSPRYKVTKRGQDVALRCDPISGHVSLYWYRQALGQGPEFLTYFNYEAQQDKSGLPNDRFSAERPEGSISTLTIQRTEQRDSAMYRCASSLVGREYEQYFGPGTRLTVT.

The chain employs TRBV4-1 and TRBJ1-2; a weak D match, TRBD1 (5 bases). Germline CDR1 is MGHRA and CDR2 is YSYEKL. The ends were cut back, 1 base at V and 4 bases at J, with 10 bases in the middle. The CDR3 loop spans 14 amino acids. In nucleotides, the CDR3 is TGCGCCAGCAGCCAAGGGGGCTCGGTCTATGGCTACACCTTC. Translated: CASSQGGSVYGYTF.

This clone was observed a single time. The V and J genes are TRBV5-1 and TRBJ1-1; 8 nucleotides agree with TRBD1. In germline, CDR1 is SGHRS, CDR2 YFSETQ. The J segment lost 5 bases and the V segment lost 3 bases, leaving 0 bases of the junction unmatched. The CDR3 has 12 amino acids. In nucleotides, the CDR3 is TGCGCCAGCAGCTGGGACAGGACTGAAGCTTTCTTT. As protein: CASSWDRTEAFF. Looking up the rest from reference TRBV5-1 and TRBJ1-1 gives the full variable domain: KAGVTQTPRYLIKTRGQQVTLSCSPISGHRSVSWYQQTPGQGLQFLFEYFSETQRNKGNFPGRFSGRQFSNSRSEMNVSTLELGDSALYLCASSWDRTEAFFGQGTRLTVV.

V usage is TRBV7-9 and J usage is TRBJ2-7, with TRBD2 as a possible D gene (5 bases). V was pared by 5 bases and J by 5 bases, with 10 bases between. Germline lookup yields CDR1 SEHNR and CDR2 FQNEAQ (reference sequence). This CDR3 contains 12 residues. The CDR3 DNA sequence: TGTGCCAGCAGCCTCATCGGGGACGAGCAGTACTTC. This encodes CASSLIGDEQYF.

CDR3 protein: CASSLLPPPSSYEQYF. Written as DNA, the CDR3 is TGTGCCAGCAGCTTACTCCCCCCACCGAGCTCCTACGAGCAGTACTTC. The chain recombines TRBV7-8 with TRBJ2-7, with D hard to call. In germline, CDR1 is SGHVS, CDR2 FQNEAQ. Trimming took off 2 bases at V and 0 bases at J, with 14 bases between the two ends. The CDR3 is made up of 16 amino acids.

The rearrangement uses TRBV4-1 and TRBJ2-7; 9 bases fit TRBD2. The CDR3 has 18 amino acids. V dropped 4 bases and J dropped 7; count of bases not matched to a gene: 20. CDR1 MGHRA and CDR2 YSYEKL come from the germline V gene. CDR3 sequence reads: CASSLHVPGLAGTSEQYF. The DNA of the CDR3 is TGCGCCAGCAGCCTACATGTCCCGGGACTAGCAGGGACTAGTGAGCAGTACTTC.

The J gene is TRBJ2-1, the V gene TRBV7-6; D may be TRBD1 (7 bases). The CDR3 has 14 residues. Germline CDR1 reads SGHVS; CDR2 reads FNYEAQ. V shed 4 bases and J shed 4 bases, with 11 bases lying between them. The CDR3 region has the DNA TGTGCCAGCAGCTATCAGGGGGGTTACAATGAGCAGTTCTTC. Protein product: CASSYQGGYNEQFF.

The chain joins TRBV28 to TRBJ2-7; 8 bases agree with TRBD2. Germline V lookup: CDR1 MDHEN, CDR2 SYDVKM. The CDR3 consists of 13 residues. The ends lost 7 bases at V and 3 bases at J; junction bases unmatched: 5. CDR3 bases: TGTGCCAGCACGGGGGGGGTGGACTACGAGCAGTACTTC. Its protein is CASTGGVDYEQYF.

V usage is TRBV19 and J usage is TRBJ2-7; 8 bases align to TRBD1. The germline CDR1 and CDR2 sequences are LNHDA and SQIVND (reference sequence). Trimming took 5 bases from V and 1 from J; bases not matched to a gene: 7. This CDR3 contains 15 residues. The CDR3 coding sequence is TGTGCCAGTAGTCTCTCGGGGACAGGTTCCTACGAGCAGTACTTC. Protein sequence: CASSLSGTGSYEQYF.

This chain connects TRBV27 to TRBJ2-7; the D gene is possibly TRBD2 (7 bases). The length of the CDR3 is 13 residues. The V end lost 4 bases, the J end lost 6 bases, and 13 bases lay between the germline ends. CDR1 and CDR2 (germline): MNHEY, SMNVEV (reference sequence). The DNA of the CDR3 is TGTGCCAGCAGTTCCGCGGGGGCCGGCGAGCAGTACTTC. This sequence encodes CASSSAGAGEQYF.

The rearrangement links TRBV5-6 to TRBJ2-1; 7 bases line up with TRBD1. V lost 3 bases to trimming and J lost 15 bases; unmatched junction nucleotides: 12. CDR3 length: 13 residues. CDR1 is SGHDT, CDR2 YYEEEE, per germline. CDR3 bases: TGTGCCAGCAGCTGGAACAGGGGTGAGGCACCGTTCTTC. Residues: CASSWNRGEAPFF.

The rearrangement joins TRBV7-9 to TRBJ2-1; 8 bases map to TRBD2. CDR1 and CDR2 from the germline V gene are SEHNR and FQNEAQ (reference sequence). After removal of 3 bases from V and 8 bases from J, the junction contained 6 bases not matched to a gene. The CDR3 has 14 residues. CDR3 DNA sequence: TGTGCCAGCAGCTTTAGCGGGAAGTGGTATGAGCAGTTCTTC. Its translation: CASSFSGKWYEQFF.

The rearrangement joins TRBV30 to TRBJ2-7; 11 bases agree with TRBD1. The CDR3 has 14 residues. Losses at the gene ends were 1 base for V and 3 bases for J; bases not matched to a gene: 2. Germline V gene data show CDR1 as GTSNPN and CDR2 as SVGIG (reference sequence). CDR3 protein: CAWSGDRGFYEQYF. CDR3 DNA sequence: TGTGCCTGGAGTGGGGACAGGGGGTTCTACGAGCAGTACTTC.